This T cell receptor beta chain was captured by sequencing in a study of blood T cells in healthy people across ages. With a J-beta primer mix and a sample-barcoded 5' primer, a second PCR ran 7 to 11 cycles. Using its own MiXCR run on the 5' RACE reads, TCRdb lists one record per CDR3 protein. The data contain 630,000 or so distinct CDR3 sequences, 25% to 35% of them singletons. The V end was cut by 3 bases, the J end by 8 bases, with 13 bases between. The germline V gene encodes CDR1 KGHSH and CDR2 LQKENI. The CDR3 loop spans 13 amino acids. The donors, healthy Caucasians from Russia, were aged about 6 to 90. The sample holds many counts of this clonotype. Its matching antigen is unknown. Study conclusions and caveats: PBMCs that were unsorted prevented a conclusive naive versus antigen-experienced comparison.

The sequenced material came from blood. The J gene is TRBJ1-2, the V gene TRBV18; no clear D. The origin of this receptor is a woman older than 75 in good health. CDR3 protein: CASSPAGIRGYTF. The CDR3 nucleotides read TGTGCCAGCTCACCGGCGGGGATTCGCGGCTACACCTTC.